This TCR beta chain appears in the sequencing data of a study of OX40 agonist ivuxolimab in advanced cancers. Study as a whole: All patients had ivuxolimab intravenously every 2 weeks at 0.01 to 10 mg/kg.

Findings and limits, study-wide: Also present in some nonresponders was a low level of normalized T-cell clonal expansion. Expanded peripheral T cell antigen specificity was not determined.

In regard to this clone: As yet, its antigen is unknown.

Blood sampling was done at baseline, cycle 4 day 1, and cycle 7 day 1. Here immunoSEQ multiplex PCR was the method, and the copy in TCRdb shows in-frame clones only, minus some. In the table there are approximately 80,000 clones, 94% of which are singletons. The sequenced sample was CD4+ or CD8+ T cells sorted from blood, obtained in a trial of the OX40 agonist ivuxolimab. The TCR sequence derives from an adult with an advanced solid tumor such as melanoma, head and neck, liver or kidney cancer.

CDR3 region: CASRWTDRTDTQYF. CDR3 coding DNA: TGTGCCAGCAGATGGACAGACCGCACAGATACGCAGTATTTT. The V gene is TRBV6-7, the J gene TRBJ2-3; tentative D call: TRBD1 (6 bases). TRBV6-7 is marked as an open reading frame, function uncertain. Trimming removed 6 bases from V and 1 base from J, with 11 bases in between. The CDR3 contains 14 residues.